These 10 T cell receptor beta chains were all obtained from the same sample, sequenced in a study of cytomegalovirus exposure and HLA in healthy donors. The study ran its PCR with 60 Vbeta and 13 Jbeta primers. Sequenced by immunoSEQ multiplex PCR; TCRdb stores in-frame clones only, minus some. This sample has roughly 190,000 clones; more than 60% occur once, and the top ten carry 2% to 2.5%. Sequencing used PBMCs. The receptor source for this set is a woman aged 25 to 39 in good health and CMV-seropositive.

This clone was seen a single time. This rearrangement joins TRBV28 to TRBJ2-3; the D gene is possibly TRBD1 (5 bases). V lost 6 bases and J 4 bases, leaving 8 bases between the germline ends. Germline lookup yields CDR1 MDHEN and CDR2 SYDVKM. This CDR3 has 12 residues. The DNA of the CDR3 is TGTGCCAGCAGATCGACAGCAGATACGCAGTATTTT. It specifies CASRSTADTQYF.

The chain recombines TRBV5-1 with TRBJ1-1, with 7 nucleotides matching TRBD1. Germline CDR1 SGHRS, CDR2 YFSETQ. This CDR3 comprises 15 residues. V shed 4 bases, J shed 1 base, and the junction held 7 bases outside the gene matches. This CDR3 reads CASSTYRQGNTEAFF. The CDR3 region has the DNA TGCGCCAGCAGCACATACAGACAGGGGAACACTGAAGCTTTCTTT. The full variable domain, its missing parts supplied by reference TRBV5-1 and TRBJ1-1, is KAGVTQTPRYLIKTRGQQVTLSCSPISGHRSVSWYQQTPGQGLQFLFEYFSETQRNKGNFPGRFSGRQFSNSRSEMNVSTLELGDSALYLCASSTYRQGNTEAFFGQGTRLTVV.

This clone was counted a few times. This rearrangement joins TRBV7-9 to TRBJ2-2; D is unclear. With 5 bases removed from V and 2 bases from J, the gap between germline ends came to 12 bases. Germline assignment: CDR1 SEHNR and CDR2 FQNEAQ (reference sequence). CDR3 length equals 15 residues. CDR3 nucleotide sequence: TGTGCCAGCAGCCAAGGAAGCGTTAACACCGGGGAGCTGTTTTTT. As protein: CASSQGSVNTGELFF.

The chain's CDR3 is CASSQTSWSTDTQYF. CDR3 DNA: TGTGCCAGCAGCCAAACTAGCTGGAGTACAGATACGCAGTATTTT. The V and J genes are TRBV5-4 and TRBJ2-3; weak D call: TRBD2 (6 bases). CDR3 length: 15 amino acids. Trimming took 4 bases from V and 3 from J, leaving 15 bases between them. Germline-derived CDR1 and CDR2 are SGHNT and YYREEE (reference sequence).

This sequence joins TRBV11-2 and TRBJ2-7, with D perhaps TRBD2 (6 bases). V was cut by 5 bases and J by 2 bases, with 13 bases left in between. CDR1 is SGHAT, CDR2 FQNNGV, per germline. CDR3 size: 14 residues. CDR3 in amino acids: CASSPGGAAYEQYF. As DNA, the CDR3 is TGTGCCAGCAGCCCCGGCGGGGCTGCCTACGAGCAGTACTTC.

V is TRBV28 and J is TRBJ1-2; TRBD1 agrees at 8 bases. Germline V gives CDR1 MDHEN, CDR2 SYDVKM. Trimming at V came to 3 bases and at J to 4 bases, leaving 7 bases not matched to a gene. CDR3 size: 15 residues. CDR3 DNA sequence: TGTGCCAGCAGTTTGCCCGGGACAGGATTCTATGGCTACACCTTC. Amino acid sequence: CASSLPGTGFYGYTF.

The chain uses TRBV6-1 and TRBJ1-5; a weak D match, TRBD1 (5 bases). The ends were cut back, 5 bases at V and 2 bases at J, with 10 bases in the middle. The CDR3 runs to 14 residues. Germline lookup yields CDR1 MNHNS and CDR2 SASEGT. CDR3 sequence: CASSRWGGNQPQHF. CDR3 coding DNA: TGTGCCAGCAGTCGGTGGGGGGGCAATCAGCCCCAGCATTTT.

The rearrangement links TRBV23-1 to TRBJ2-2, with D unresolved. TRBV23-1 is recorded as an ORF, its role being uncertain. There are 13 residues in the CDR3. V was trimmed by 7 bases and J by 2 bases, leaving 8 bases between them. CDR3: CASIQRNTGELFF. In DNA form, the CDR3 reads TGCGCCAGCATACAGAGAAACACCGGGGAGCTGTTTTTT.

The chain couples TRBV7-8 to TRBJ2-7; 8 bases match TRBD1. V shed 5 bases, J shed 3 bases, and the junction held 3 bases outside the gene matches. The germline V gene encodes CDR1 SGHVS and CDR2 FQNEAQ. There are 13 residues in the CDR3. CDR3 DNA: TGTGCCAGCAGCGCCGACAGGGGCTACGAGCAGTACTTC. Translated: CASSADRGYEQYF. The full variable domain, rest sourced from reference TRBV7-8 and TRBJ2-7, is GAGVSQSPRYKVAKRGQDVALRCDPISGHVSLFWYQQALGQGPEFLTYFQNEAQLDKSGLPSDRFFAERPEGSVSTLKIQRTQQEDSAVYLCASSADRGYEQYFGPGTRLTVT.

The chain uses TRBV19 and TRBJ2-1; 8 nucleotides agree with TRBD2. With V trimmed by 3 bases and J by 9 bases, 4 bases remained unmatched. CDR3 length equals 13 residues. Per germline, CDR1 LNHDA and CDR2 SQIVND (reference sequence). CDR3 nucleotide sequence: TGTGCCAGTAGTATCCTAGGACTAGCTGAGCAGTTCTTC. Protein sequence: CASSILGLAEQFF.